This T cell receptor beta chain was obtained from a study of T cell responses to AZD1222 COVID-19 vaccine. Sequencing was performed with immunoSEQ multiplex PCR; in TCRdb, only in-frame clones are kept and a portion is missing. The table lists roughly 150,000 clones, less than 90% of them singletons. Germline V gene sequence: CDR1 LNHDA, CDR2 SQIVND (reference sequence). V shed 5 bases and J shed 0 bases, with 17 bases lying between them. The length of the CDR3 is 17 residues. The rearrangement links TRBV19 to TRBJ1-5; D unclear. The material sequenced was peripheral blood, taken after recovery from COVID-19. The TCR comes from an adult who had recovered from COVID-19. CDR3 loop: CASSSISVDYSNQPQHF. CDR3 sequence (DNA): TGTGCCAGTAGTTCCATCTCTGTCGATTATAGCAATCAGCCCCAGCATTTT.